These 5 T cell receptor beta chains came from one sample sequenced in a study of a mutant IDH1 vaccine in newly diagnosed glioma. Generated by immunoSEQ multiplex PCR, the TCRdb table keeps only in-frame clones and is missing some. Of 60,000 to 75,000 clones listed, around 83% were seen once; the top ten hold 4% to 5.5%. Specified time point: baseline, week 1 (first vaccination visit). Treatment in this sample: pre-vaccination baseline after standard-of-care therapy. The input for sequencing was peripheral blood mononuclear cells (PBMCs), taken from a glioma patient treated with radiotherapy, temozolomide or both. The receptors here all came from a woman younger than 35 with glioma. Some clones in this sample may be carry-over from other donors' samples.

Note on this clone: Other nucleotide sequences from this sample produce the same CDR3. The V and J genes are TRBV2 and TRBJ2-7; D is unresolved. The germline V gene has CDR1 SNHLY and CDR2 FYNNEI. Trimming cost V 4 bases and J 0 bases, with 7 bases left between them. This CDR3 comprises 13 residues. CDR3 sequence reads: CASSAGGSYEQYF. The DNA for the CDR3 is TGTGCCAGCAGTGCGGGCGGCTCCTACGAGCAGTACTTC. Together with reference TRBV2 and TRBJ2-7, the CDR3 gives the full variable domain: EPEVTQTPSHQVTQMGQEVILRCVPISNHLYFYWYRQILGQKVEFLVSFYNNEISEKSEIFDDQFSVERPDGSNFTLKIRSTKLEDSAMYFCASSAGGSYEQYFGPGTRLTVT.

The chain employs TRBV27 and TRBJ2-3, with TRBD1 identical over 7 bases. The CDR3 is 16 residues long. The germline CDR1 and CDR2 sequences are MNHEY and SMNVEV (reference sequence). V lost 5 bases and J lost 1; bases outside the gene matches: 9. CDR3 coding DNA: TGTGCCAGCAGTCGGACAGGACCATGGGGCACAGATACGCAGTATTTT. It is translated as CASSRTGPWGTDTQYF.

About this clone: The junction does not match germline at one end; this may be a read error. The chain has TRBV7-7 and TRBJ1-2; D gene ambiguous. The germline V gene encodes CDR1 SSHAT and CDR2 FNYEAQ (reference sequence). The CDR3 is made up of 12 amino acids. This CDR3 is CASSLKAGGYTF. CDR3 in DNA: TGTGCTAGCAGCTTAAAGGCGGGCGGCTACACCTTC.

V and J are TRBV28 and TRBJ1-2; 9 positions agree with TRBD1. The CDR3 consists of 15 residues. Trimming took 5 bases from V and 8 from J; bases not matched to a gene: 12. CDR1 MDHEN and CDR2 SYDVKM come from the germline V gene. CDR3 in DNA: TGTGCCAGCAGTCTCCCGGGACAGGGATCCTTAGGCTACACCTTC. This encodes CASSLPGQGSLGYTF.

The CDR3 region is CASSLSPPELANTGELFF. CDR3 nucleotide sequence: TGTGCCAGCAGTTTATCCCCTCCAGAACTCGCAAATACCGGGGAGCTGTTTTTT. V gene TRBV27 combines with J gene TRBJ2-2, with unresolved D. The CDR3 is made up of 18 amino acids. Germline lookup yields CDR1 MNHEY and CDR2 SMNVEV (reference sequence). The ends were cut back, 0 bases at V and 5 bases at J, with 19 bases in the middle.